This TCR beta chain was captured in a study of cytomegalovirus exposure and HLA in healthy donors. Study-wide results and limits: In a later analysis, the majority of CMV-associated beta chains seemingly showed HLA restriction.

This CDR3 has 15 residues. The V gene end was trimmed by 10 bases and the J gene end by 5 bases; junction bases not matched to a gene: 6. Germline V lookup: CDR1 PRHDT, CDR2 FYEKMQ (reference sequence). Researchers ran the PCR with 60 Vbeta and 13 Jbeta primers. Sequencing used immunoSEQ multiplex PCR; TCRdb keeps in-frame clones, though not all of them. The sample contains around 150,000 clones, 75% of which appear only once. About this clone itself: The antigen remains undetermined.

The origin of this receptor is a male donor in good health and CMV-seronegative. This chain links TRBV13 with TRBJ2-2; 14 nucleotides agree with TRBD2. The source material was PBMCs. CDR3 nucleotides: TGTGCCATACCGGGACTAGCGGGAGAGACCGGGGAGCTGTTTTTT. Encoded protein: CAIPGLAGETGELFF. The full variable domain, with the rest looked up from reference TRBV13 and TRBJ2-2, is AAGVIQSPRHLIKEKRETATLKCYPIPRHDTVYWYQQGPGQDPQFLISFYEKMQSDKGSIPDRFSAQQFSDYHSELNMSSLELGDSALYFCAIPGLAGETGELFFGEGSRLTVL.